This T cell receptor beta chain was sequenced for a study of OX40 agonist ivuxolimab in advanced cancers. Study-level background: It was ivuxolimab, an agonistic anti-OX40 (CD134) antibody, that patients were treated with. Patients were 82.7% male with ages about 20 to 79, mean around 58. Study-wide results and limits: Dose levels from 0.1 to 3.0 mg/kg saw CD4+ and CD8+ blood T cells expand clonally by week 6. In general, CD8+ T cells held more expanded clones than CD4+ did, on average.

This clone was counted between two and nine times. Its antigen remains unknown. The CDR3 extends over 14 amino acids. The germline V gene has CDR1 MDHEN and CDR2 SYDVKM. Losses at the gene ends were 5 bases for V and 5 bases for J; bases not matched to a gene: 3. Sequencing used immunoSEQ multiplex PCR; TCRdb keeps in-frame clones, though not all of them. Of 35,000 to 40,000 clones listed, over 60% were seen once; the top ten hold about 12%. This chain connects TRBV28 to TRBJ1-6, with 7 bases fitting TRBD1. The specimen was CD4+ or CD8+ T cells sorted from blood, collected in a trial of the OX40 agonist ivuxolimab. This receptor was identified in an adult with an advanced solid tumor such as melanoma, head and neck, liver or kidney cancer. CDR3 nucleotide sequence: TGTGCCAGCAGTCCGGGGACAGATAATTCACCCCTCCACTTT. Translated, it gives CASSPGTDNSPLHF. Supplemented by reference TRBV28 and TRBJ1-6, the full variable domain reads DVKVTQSSRYLVKRTGEKVFLECVQDMDHENMFWYRQDPGLGLRLIYFSYDVKMKEKGDIPEGYSVSREKKERFSLILESASTNQTSMYLCASSPGTDNSPLHFGNGTRLTVT.